This T cell receptor (beta chain) was identified during a study of vaccination effects on CD4 cells after COVID-19. Germline loops: CDR1 ENHRY, CDR2 SYGVKD. J lost 2 bases, V lost 11 bases, and 2 bases had no gene match. The CDR3 is 13 amino acids. Study results and limitations: Clones induced by infection and by vaccine showed marked clonal contraction late after vaccination.

Once cultured for approximately 10 days, the cells underwent separation to obtain CD4+ T cells. The study found no prior SARS-CoV-2 infection in the vaccine recipients, who tested negative for nucleocapsid antibodies. In this sample, this clone turned up a few times. Its antigen remains unknown. The table came from immunoSEQ multiplex PCR; TCRdb's copy has only in-frame clones and leaves some out. The sample yields over 45,000 clones, over 50% seen once. The sample consisted of CD4+ T cells from PBMCs cultured without peptide, taken before COVID-19 vaccination. The rearrangement links TRBV10-3 to TRBJ1-5; 11 bases are a match to TRBD1. The receptor was isolated from a human donor who received a COVID-19 vaccine. CDR3 amino acids: CAAGQGGNQPQHF. The CDR3, as DNA: TGTGCCGCGGGACAGGGGGGCAATCAGCCCCAGCATTTT.